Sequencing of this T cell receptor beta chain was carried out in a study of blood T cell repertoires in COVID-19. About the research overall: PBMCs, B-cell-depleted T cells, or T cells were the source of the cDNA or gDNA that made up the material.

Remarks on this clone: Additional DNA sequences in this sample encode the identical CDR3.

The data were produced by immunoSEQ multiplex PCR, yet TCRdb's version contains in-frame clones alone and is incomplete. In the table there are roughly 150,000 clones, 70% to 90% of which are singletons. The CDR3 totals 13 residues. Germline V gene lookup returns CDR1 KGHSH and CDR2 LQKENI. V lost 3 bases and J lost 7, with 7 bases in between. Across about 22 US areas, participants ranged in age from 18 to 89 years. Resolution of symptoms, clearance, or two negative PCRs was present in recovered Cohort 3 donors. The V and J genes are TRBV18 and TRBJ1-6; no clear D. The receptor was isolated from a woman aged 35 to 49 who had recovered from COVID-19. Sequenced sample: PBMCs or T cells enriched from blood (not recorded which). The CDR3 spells CASSPLENSPLHF. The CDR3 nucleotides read TGTGCCAGCTCACCTTTAGAGAATTCACCCCTCCACTTT.